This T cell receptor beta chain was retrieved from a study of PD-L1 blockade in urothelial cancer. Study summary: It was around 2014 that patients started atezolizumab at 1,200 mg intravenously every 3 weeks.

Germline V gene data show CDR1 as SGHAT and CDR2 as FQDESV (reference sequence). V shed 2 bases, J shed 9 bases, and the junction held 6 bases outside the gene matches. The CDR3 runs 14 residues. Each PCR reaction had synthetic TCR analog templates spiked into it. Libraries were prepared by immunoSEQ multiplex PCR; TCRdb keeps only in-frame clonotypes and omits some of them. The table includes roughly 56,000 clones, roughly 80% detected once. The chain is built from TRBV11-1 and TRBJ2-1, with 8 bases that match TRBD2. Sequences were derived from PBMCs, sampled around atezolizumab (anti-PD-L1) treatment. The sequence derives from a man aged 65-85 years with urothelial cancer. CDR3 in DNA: TGTGCCAGCAGCTTACCGGGAGGGTACGGTGAGCAGTTCTTC. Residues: CASSLPGGYGEQFF.